The text below deals with one T cell receptor beta chain. This specimen comes from a study of shared clonotypes between healthy human individuals. Germline V gene sequence: CDR1 MDHEN, CDR2 SYDVKM. V was clipped by 3 bases and J by 5 bases; unmatched bases: 10. The CDR3 has 16 amino acids. This table comes from immunoSEQ multiplex PCR, and its TCRdb copy is limited to in-frame clones, with some not included. The sample yields 2 million to 2.5 million clones, approximately 95% seen once. This receptor was obtained from a man in his late teens or twenties in good health. Some clones in this sample may be carry-over from other donors' samples. This sequence joins TRBV28 and TRBJ1-2; 9 bases are a match to TRBD1. Sequencing was performed on naive CD4+ T cells from PBMCs. Indicated subset: CD45RA+ positively selected. In nucleotides, the CDR3 is TGTGCCAGCAGTTTTTCGAACCGGGGACAGGGATATGGCTACACCTTC. Translation: CASSFSNRGQGYGYTF.